These T cell receptor beta chains were read from a single sample in a study of read filtering for tumor transcriptome and immune sequencing. MiXCR, run by TCRdb on the reads, gives a single entry per CDR3 protein. The sample consists of some 120,000 distinct CDR3 sequences, around 13% of them appearing once. The material sequenced was a population of CD138-negative cells sorted from bone marrow. Source of these receptors: a donor aged 40 or over with multiple myeloma. Both conserved end residues are part of each CDR3. D genes are given only for firm matches. Size is stated for part of the rows, as once, few or many counts, or as a class when the clone is expanded.

-,TRBJ2-2,few,TRBV5-1,CASSWTANTGELFF,TGCGCCAGCAGCTGGACAGCTAACACCGGGGAGCTGTTTTTT
-,TRBJ1-2,many,TRBV5-1,CASGRQDAYGYTF,TGCGCCAGCGGGCGCCAGGACGCTTATGGCTACACCTTC
TRBD1,TRBJ2-7,many,TRBV27,CASSSRTGYSYEQYF,TGTGCCAGCAGTTCCCGGACAGGGTATTCCTACGAGCAGTACTTC
-,TRBJ2-1,many,TRBV29-1,CSVGTGHLSYNEQFF,TGCAGCGTTGGTACAGGCCACCTATCCTACAATGAGCAGTTCTTC
-,TRBJ2-1,many,TRBV6-6,CASSLGLLYNEQFF,TGTGCCAGCAGTTTGGGACTGCTCTACAATGAGCAGTTCTTC
-,TRBJ1-1,many,TRBV29-1,CIYQGNKDTEAFF,TGCATTTATCAGGGGAACAAGGACACTGAAGCTTTCTTT
TRBD2,TRBJ2-3,many,TRBV27,CASRRAGAADTQYF,TGTGCCAGCAGACGAGCGGGAGCTGCAGATACGCAGTATTTT
TRBD1,TRBJ2-2,many,TRBV29-1,CSVEGETGGAQAGELFF,TGCAGCGTTGAAGGGGAGACAGGGGGCGCTCAGGCCGGGGAGCTGTTTTTT
TRBD2,TRBJ2-5,-,TRBV2,CASRRLAGARIQETQYF,TGTGCCAGCAGACGACTAGCGGGGGCAAGGATCCAAGAGACCCAGTACTTC
TRBD1,TRBJ2-7,many,TRBV29-1,CSVARGNYEQYF,TGCAGCGTTGCCAGGGGGAATTACGAGCAGTACTTC
TRBD1,TRBJ2-7,few,TRBV5-1,CASSFGTGIYEQYF,TGCGCCAGCAGCTTCGGGACAGGGATCTACGAGCAGTACTTC
TRBD2,TRBJ2-3,-,TRBV11-2,CASSPQPGLAYTDTQYF,TGTGCCAGCAGCCCTCAACCGGGACTAGCGTACACTGATACGCAGTATTTT
TRBD2,TRBJ2-2,few,TRBV20-1,CSARPGGRASNTGELFF,TGCAGTGCAAGACCAGGCGGGAGGGCCTCGAACACCGGGGAGCTGTTTTTT
-,TRBJ2-2,many,TRBV5-4,CASSLIENTGELFF,TGTGCCAGCAGCTTGATAGAAAACACCGGGGAGCTGTTTTTT
-,TRBJ2-2,many,TRBV19,CASSRAEAGTGELFF,TGTGCCAGTAGCCGCGCGGAGGCGGGAACCGGGGAGCTGTTTTTT
-,TRBJ1-5,few,TRBV3-1,CASQGASNQPQHF,TGTGCCAGCCAAGGAGCTAGCAATCAGCCCCAGCATTTT
-,TRBJ1-1,few,TRBV20-1,CSARPRAGGLGTEAFF,TGCAGTGCTAGACCGCGGGCGGGGGGCCTCGGGACTGAAGCTTTCTTT
-,TRBJ2-3,many,TRBV7-8,CASSSPSGTSTDTQYF,TGTGCCAGCAGCTCGCCCTCCGGGACTAGCACAGATACGCAGTATTTT
TRBD2,TRBJ2-1,few,TRBV29-1,CSVVPGGNEQFF,TGCAGCGTTGTCCCCGGGGGGAATGAGCAGTTCTTC
TRBD2,TRBJ2-3,-,TRBV20-1,CSVAGRADTQYF,TGCAGTGTCGCGGGGAGGGCAGATACGCAGTATTTT
-,TRBJ1-1,many,TRBV6-1,CAIPMHIAHGNTEAFF,TGTGCCATCCCCATGCACATCGCCCATGGGAACACTGAAGCTTTCTTT
TRBD1,TRBJ1-2,many,TRBV7-9,CASSSGGSDYGYTF,TGTGCCAGCAGTTCAGGGGGATCGGACTATGGCTACACCTTC
-,TRBJ1-4,many,TRBV20-1,CSAHGWGQGGEKLFF,TGCAGTGCCCACGGGTGGGGCCAGGGAGGCGAAAAACTGTTTTTT
-,TRBJ2-7,-,TRBV13,CASSFKVGEQYF,TGTGCCAGCAGCTTTAAGGTGGGGGAGCAGTACTTC
-,TRBJ1-5,many,TRBV20-1,CSASVPQGNSNQPQHF,TGCAGTGCTAGCGTCCCACAGGGAAATAGCAATCAGCCCCAGCATTTT
TRBD2,TRBJ2-1,many,TRBV29-1,CSVLTSGSYNEQFF,TGCAGCGTGCTGACTAGCGGGAGTTACAATGAGCAGTTCTTC
-,TRBJ2-3,few,TRBV12-3/TRBV12-4,CASSNQHTDTQYF,TGTGCCAGCAGCAACCAACACACAGATACGCAGTATTTT
TRBD2,TRBJ2-1,many,TRBV10-2,CASLKGAGGPNEQFF,TGCGCCAGCCTAAAGGGGGCGGGAGGGCCAAATGAGCAGTTCTTC
-,TRBJ1-5,many,TRBV12-5,CASGFILHGWGNQPQHF,TGTGCTAGTGGTTTTATCCTCCACGGATGGGGCAATCAGCCCCAGCATTTT
-,TRBJ1-5,many,TRBV21-1,CASTSSFLWPSGNQPQHF,TGTGCCAGCACGAGCAGTTTTTTATGGCCCAGCGGCAATCAGCCCCAGCATTTT
TRBD2,TRBJ2-7,-,TRBV7-6,CASSPAGAGYEQYF,TGTGCCAGCAGCCCAGCGGGAGCAGGTTACGAGCAGTACTTC
-,TRBJ2-6,many,TRBV2,CASRAGANVLTF,TGTGCCAGCAGGGCTGGGGCCAACGTCCTGACTTTC
-,TRBJ1-1,many,TRBV7-2,CASSFNGDTEAFF,TGTGCCAGCAGCTTCAACGGGGACACTGAAGCTTTCTTT
-,TRBJ2-1,many,TRBV6-6,CASSYEVGEQFF,TGTGCCAGCAGTTACGAAGTGGGTGAGCAGTTCTTC
TRBD1,TRBJ2-2,many,TRBV12-5,CASGTGQGGTGELFF,TGTGCTAGTGGTACCGGACAGGGGGGGACCGGGGAGCTGTTTTTT
-,TRBJ2-3,-,TRBV6-6,CASSRTESYTDTQYF,TGTGCCAGCAGTCGGACAGAATCCTACACAGATACGCAGTATTTT
-,TRBJ2-2,few,TRBV7-9,CASSLTTETGELFF,TGTGCCAGCAGCTTAACTACTGAGACCGGGGAGCTGTTTTTT